This entry lists 26 T cell receptor beta chains sequenced from one sample in a study of shared clonotypes between healthy human individuals. The table came from immunoSEQ multiplex PCR; TCRdb's copy has only in-frame clones and leaves some out. The sample shows roughly 500,000 clones, about 72% of them seen only once. Sequenced sample: PBMCs. The receptor set was obtained from a woman in her thirties or forties in good health. Some clones in this sample may be carry-over from other donors' samples.

Only a few counts were recorded for this clone. The CDR3 DNA is TGTGCCTGTATCCCCGGGACAGGGGACAGCTACGAGCAGTACTTC. Translated, it gives CACIPGTGDSYEQYF. The rearrangement uses TRBV30 and TRBJ2-5, with 10 nucleotides matching TRBD1. The DNA end is more similar to TRBJ2-7, so the J call may be wrong. The CDR3 runs to 15 residues. Germline assignment: CDR1 GTSNPN and CDR2 SVGIG (reference sequence).

The genes are TRBV7-8 and TRBJ1-4, with unresolved D. Trimming pared 1 base from V and 8 bases from J, leaving 11 bases between. The CDR3 consists of 14 residues. Germline values: CDR1 SGHVS, CDR2 FQNEAQ. CDR3 nucleotides: TGTGCCAGCAGCTTAGTGTCTGGGCCCGAAAAACTGTTTTTT. It is translated as CASSLVSGPEKLFF. Complete variable domain (other parts from reference TRBV7-8 and TRBJ1-4): GAGVSQSPRYKVAKRGQDVALRCDPISGHVSLFWYQQALGQGPEFLTYFQNEAQLDKSGLPSDRFFAERPEGSVSTLKIQRTQQEDSAVYLCASSLVSGPEKLFFGSGTQLSVL.

V is TRBV11-3 and J is TRBJ2-1, with 11 bases matching TRBD2. Germline V gene sequence: CDR1 SGHNT, CDR2 YENEEA. The CDR3 spans 16 residues. V trimming: 5 bases; J trimming: 3 bases; junction bases outside the gene matches: 6. The CDR3 region is CASSLYGTSGYNEQFF. CDR3 DNA sequence: TGTGCCAGCAGCCTATACGGGACTAGCGGCTACAATGAGCAGTTCTTC. The variable domain in full, completed from reference TRBV11-3 and TRBJ2-1, reads EAGVVQSPRYKIIEKKQPVAFWCNPISGHNTLYWYLQNLGQGPELLIRYENEEAVDDSQLPKDRFSAERLKGVDSTLKIQPAELGDSAVYLCASSLYGTSGYNEQFFGPGTRLTVL.

The chain recombines TRBV19 with TRBJ2-2; 11 bases align to TRBD1. The J segment lost 7 bases and the V segment lost 5 bases, leaving 9 bases of the junction unmatched. Per the germline V gene, CDR1 is LNHDA and CDR2 is SQIVND (reference sequence). The CDR3 consists of 16 residues. Here the CDR3 reads CASSPDGQGAVGELFF. The CDR3 DNA sequence: TGTGCCAGTAGTCCGGATGGACAGGGGGCAGTCGGGGAGCTGTTTTTT.

The V and J genes are TRBV5-4 and TRBJ1-1; D possibly corresponds to TRBD1 (6 bases). V gave up 1 base and J gave up 5 bases, with 15 bases separating them. Germline assignment: CDR1 SGHNT and CDR2 YYREEE (reference sequence). This CDR3 has 15 residues. CDR3 sequence: CASSLTRGVVTEAFF. The CDR3 coding sequence is TGTGCCAGCAGCTTGACTAGGGGGGTGGTGACTGAAGCTTTCTTT.

The chain couples TRBV28 to TRBJ1-3; TRBD1 agrees at 12 bases. V gave up 4 bases and J gave up 4 bases; unmatched junction bases: 14. The CDR3 has 19 amino acids. The germline V gene has CDR1 MDHEN and CDR2 SYDVKM. The chain's CDR3 is CASSSTGTGGLRVGNTIYF. The CDR3 coding sequence is TGTGCCAGCAGTTCAACCGGGACAGGGGGCCTCAGGGTGGGAAACACCATATATTTT.

The genes are TRBV25-1 and TRBJ2-1, with TRBD2 matching over 12 bases. CDR3 length equals 15 residues. Trimming removed 4 bases from V and 6 bases from J; junction bases left unmatched: 4. Germline V lookup: CDR1 MGHDK, CDR2 SYGVNS. The CDR3 nucleotides are TGTGCCAGCAGTGCTGGACTAGCGGGACCCAATGAGCAGTTCTTC. Protein product: CASSAGLAGPNEQFF.

This clone was picked up one time. The chain couples TRBV11-2 to TRBJ2-7; 9 nucleotides match TRBD2. CDR3 size: 17 residues. With 0 bases clipped from V and 4 bases from J, the junction kept 10 bases outside the gene matches. Germline CDR1 reads SGHAT; CDR2 reads FQNNGV. The CDR3 nucleotides are TGTGCCAGCAGCTTAGATCAAGCGGCGGGAGGGGTATACGAGCAGTACTTC. Translated: CASSLDQAAGGVYEQYF. The whole variable domain, filled in from reference TRBV11-2 and TRBJ2-7, reads EAGVAQSPRYKIIEKRQSVAFWCNPISGHATLYWYQQILGQGPKLLIQFQNNGVVDDSQLPKDRFSAERLKGVDSTLKIQPAKLEDSAVYLCASSLDQAAGGVYEQYFGPGTRLTVT.

This clone has only a few counts. V is TRBV10-3 and J is TRBJ2-7, with 11 positions matching TRBD2. This CDR3 has 14 amino acids. The germline V gene encodes CDR1 ENHRY and CDR2 SYGVKD. The trim removed 6 bases at V and 4 bases at J, leaving 5 bases unmatched. CDR3 nucleotides: TGTGCCATCAGGGCCACTAGCGGGAGTTACGAGCAGTACTTC. As protein: CAIRATSGSYEQYF.

Comment on this clone: This sample also contains other DNA sequences that code for the same CDR3. The V call is TRBV28, the J call TRBJ1-2; 7 bases align to TRBD1. This CDR3 has 14 amino acids. V trimming: 1 base; J trimming: 4 bases; junction bases outside the gene matches: 3. Per the germline V gene, CDR1 is MDHEN and CDR2 is SYDVKM. DNA for the CDR3: TGTGCCAGCAGTTTATCAACAGGGGTCTATGGCTACACCTTC. Amino acids: CASSLSTGVYGYTF.

The rearrangement links TRBV6-5 to TRBJ2-7; D ambiguous. CDR1 and CDR2 from the germline V gene are MNHEY and SVGAGI. The CDR3 has 13 residues. V gave up 5 bases and J gave up 0 bases, with 8 bases separating them. In nucleotides, the CDR3 is TGTGCCAGCAGTCGGGCCGGCTCCTACGAGCAGTACTTC. Translated, it gives CASSRAGSYEQYF.

This clone was counted a single time. The V and J genes are TRBV30 and TRBJ1-3; TRBD1 matches at 9 bases. The CDR3 contains 17 residues. Germline loops: CDR1 GTSNPN, CDR2 SVGIG (reference sequence). The ends lost 1 base at V and 4 bases at J; junction bases unmatched: 11. CDR3 region: CAWSGGTGTEFGNTIYF. The CDR3 DNA sequence: TGTGCCTGGAGTGGAGGGACAGGGACGGAATTCGGAAACACCATATATTTT.

This clone showed up just a few times. The chain is built from TRBV5-5 and TRBJ2-3; D is unresolved. CDR3 length: 16 amino acids. Germline V gene data show CDR1 as SGHKS and CDR2 as YYEKEE (reference sequence). V lost 0 bases and J 0 bases, leaving 11 bases between the germline ends. CDR3 bases: TGTGCCAGCAGCTTGGAAGGTATTCCTAGCACAGATACGCAGTATTTT. It specifies CASSLEGIPSTDTQYF.

This sequence joins TRBV6-4 and TRBJ2-1; tentatively, D is TRBD2 (10 bases). Germline V lookup: CDR1 MRHNA, CDR2 SNTAGT. This CDR3 region has 15 residues. Trimming cost V 2 bases and J 8 bases, with 16 bases left between them. Here the CDR3 DNA reads TGTGCCAGCAGTGACGGGACAGGGACTAGCGATGAGCAGTTCTTC. This gives the protein CASSDGTGTSDEQFF.

The rearrangement uses TRBV29-1 and TRBJ2-1, with 14 positions matching TRBD2. In germline, CDR1 is SQVTM, CDR2 ANQGSEA. Germline trimming cut 6 bases from V and 9 bases from J; bases unmatched to any gene: 16. The CDR3 is 17 amino acids. The DNA for the CDR3 is TGCAGCGTAGCCGGGACCCAGCGGACTAGCGGGAGGACTGAGCAGTTCTTC. Its translation: CSVAGTQRTSGRTEQFF.

This clone was seen once. CDR3 amino acids: CASSNLGQGNYGYTF. In DNA form, the CDR3 reads TGTGCCAGTAGTAACCTAGGACAGGGAAACTATGGCTACACCTTC. The V and J genes are TRBV19 and TRBJ1-2, with 8 bases fitting TRBD1. Germline V gene data show CDR1 as LNHDA and CDR2 as SQIVND (reference sequence). Trimming removed 4 bases from V and 2 bases from J; junction bases left unmatched: 6. The CDR3 is made up of 15 amino acids.

The rearrangement uses TRBV27 and TRBJ2-2, with TRBD2 identical over 8 bases. The CDR3 loop spans 16 amino acids. The J segment lost 4 bases and the V segment lost 0 bases, leaving 4 bases of the junction unmatched. Germline CDR1 is MNHEY and CDR2 is SMNVEV (reference sequence). CDR3 sequence reads: CASSLSSGGATGELFF. CDR3 bases: TGTGCCAGCAGTTTATCGAGCGGGGGCGCCACCGGGGAGCTGTTTTTT.

The rearrangement joins TRBV28 to TRBJ2-6; no definite D call. The germline V and J ends were trimmed by 10 bases and 5 bases, with 9 bases remaining between them. From germline, CDR1 is MDHEN and CDR2 SYDVKM. CDR3 length: 12 amino acids. Here the CDR3 DNA reads TGTGCCACGACTCAACGGGCCAACGTCCTGACTTTC. Its translation is CATTQRANVLTF.

For this clone: Within the sample, other DNA sequences also encode this same CDR3. This chain uses TRBV7-8 with TRBJ1-1; no clear D. Trimming took 0 bases from V and 2 from J, leaving 4 bases between them. Germline CDR1 SGHVS, CDR2 FQNEAQ. There are 13 residues in the CDR3. CDR3 region: CASSLALNTEAFF. The CDR3 coding sequence is TGTGCCAGCAGCTTAGCGCTAAACACTGAAGCTTTCTTT.

Ten or more counts support this clone. The chain links TRBV5-5 to TRBJ2-2, with 8 bases that match TRBD1. The germline CDR1 and CDR2 sequences are SGHKS and YYEKEE (reference sequence). CDR3 length: 16 amino acids. V lost 2 bases and J lost 5; bases outside the gene matches: 8. The CDR3 nucleotides read TGTGCCAGCAGCTTTGGGCAGGGGGCAGTTACCGGGGAGCTGTTTTTT. As protein: CASSFGQGAVTGELFF. Variable domain in full (rest from reference TRBV5-5 and TRBJ2-2): DAGVTQSPTHLIKTRGQQVTLRCSPISGHKSVSWYQQVLGQGPQFIFQYYEKEERGRGNFPDRFSARQFPNYSSELNVNALLLGDSALYLCASSFGQGAVTGELFFGEGSRLTVL.

To note about this clone: This sample includes further DNA sequences coding for the same CDR3. V usage is TRBV19 and J usage is TRBJ2-7; TRBD1 matches 8 bases. After removal of 5 bases from V and 1 base from J, the junction contained 4 bases not matched to a gene. The CDR3 consists of 14 residues. Germline V CDR1 and CDR2: LNHDA, SQIVND (reference sequence). CDR3: CASSPRQGSYEQYF. The CDR3 bases are TGTGCCAGTAGTCCACGACAGGGGTCCTACGAGCAGTACTTC.

Regarding this clone: One base away lies a much larger clone, so this may be a sequencing read error. The CDR3 protein is CASSQRDNYSYTF. The CDR3 DNA reads TGCGCCAGCAGCCAACGGGATAACTATAGCTACACCTTC. This chain joins TRBV4-1 and TRBJ1-2; unclear D gene. This CDR3 has 13 amino acids. CDR1 and CDR2 from the germline V gene are MGHRA and YSYEKL.

The genes are TRBV18 and TRBJ1-5; weak D call: TRBD1 (5 bases). Trimming took 6 bases from V and 6 from J, leaving 18 bases between them. CDR3 length: 15 residues. Germline V gene lookup returns CDR1 KGHSH and CDR2 LQKENI. DNA for the CDR3: TGTGCCAGCTCCAGGGACGCCCTCGGCGGTCAGCCCCAGCATTTT. Translation gives CASSRDALGGQPQHF.

This clone appeared once. Here the CDR3 DNA reads TGTGCCACCAGCAGAACAGCTTCCGGAAACACCATATATTTT. Its protein is CATSRTASGNTIYF. This chain joins TRBV15 and TRBJ1-3; no reliable D call. The CDR3 sequence is 14 residues long. Germline V lookup: CDR1 LNHNV, CDR2 YYDKDF (reference sequence). V was trimmed by 2 bases and J by 4 bases, leaving 9 bases between them. Combining the CDR3 with reference TRBV15 and TRBJ1-3 gives the whole variable domain DAMVIQNPRYQVTQFGKPVTLSCSQTLNHNVMYWYQQKSSQAPKLLFHYYDKDFNNEADTPDNFQSRRPNTSFCFLDIRSPGLGDTAMYLCATSRTASGNTIYFGEGSWLTVV.

V is TRBV25-1 and J is TRBJ2-5; 11 positions agree with TRBD1. Germline CDR1 reads MGHDK; CDR2 reads SYGVNS. This CDR3 contains 15 residues. V was pared by 3 bases and J by 10 bases, with 10 bases of the junction left unmatched. The CDR3: CASSERTGGDGGQYF. DNA of the CDR3: TGTGCCAGCAGTGAGAGGACAGGGGGCGATGGGGGCCAGTACTTC. Using reference TRBV25-1 and TRBJ2-5 for the parts outside the CDR3, the full variable domain is EADIYQTPRYLVIGTGKKITLECSQTMGHDKMYWYQQDPGMELHLIHYSYGVNSTEKGDLSSESTVSRIRTEHFPLTLESARPSHTSQYLCASSERTGGDGGQYFGPGTRLLVL.

The chain links TRBV10-3 to TRBJ1-1, with D perhaps matching TRBD1 (6 bases). The CDR3 has 14 residues. Trimming cost V 6 bases and J 2 bases, with 13 bases left between them. The germline V gene encodes CDR1 ENHRY and CDR2 SYGVKD. The CDR3 protein is CAIRAGQRNTEAFF. CDR3 in DNA: TGTGCCATCAGGGCAGGACAGAGAAACACTGAAGCTTTCTTT.